This TCR beta chain derives from a study of blood T cell repertoires in COVID-19. Across the study: Acute and convalescent COVID-19 samples came from the United States, Italy and Spain. PBMCs, B-cell-depleted T cells, or T cells were the source of the cDNA or gDNA that made up the material.

Between the trimmed V and J ends, which lost 5 bases and 5 bases, there was a span of 20 bases. CDR1 is KGHDR, CDR2 SFDVKD, per germline. The length of the CDR3 is 17 residues. A few counts support this clone. As handled by the study authors: Nucleated cell counts were estimated from reference gene primer amplification. Assay: immunoSEQ multiplex PCR; the TCRdb copy retains only in-frame clones and omits some. V and J calls plus clone size are reproduced from that table; the DNA served to infer D and trimming. The sample consists of more than 95,000 clones, about 90% of them appearing once. The receptor was derived from a human donor in a cohort sampled during active COVID-19. The specimen sequenced was peripheral blood. This chain uses TRBV24-1 with TRBJ2-2, with D possibly being TRBD2 (6 bases). The CDR3 DNA reads as TGTGCCACCAGTGCTCTGGGACTCCCCCGAGGGACCGGGGAGCTGTTTTTT. Amino acid sequence: CATSALGLPRGTGELFF.